This T cell receptor (beta chain) is drawn from a study of early T cells in non-severe SARS-CoV-2 infection. Study overall: Unpaired chains resulted from sequencing bulk RNA of unsorted whole blood.

This clonotype was seen a few times. Its antigen is unidentified. Study-level results: Matches to VDJdb favored anti-spike CD8 responses and missed private and CD4 specificities.

Tagging with unique molecular identifiers was applied to individual cDNA molecules. Using its own MiXCR run on the 5' RACE reads, TCRdb lists one record per CDR3 protein. In the table there are tens of thousands of distinct CDR3 sequences, approximately 5.5% of which are singletons. Germline CDR1 is SGHVS and CDR2 is FNYEAQ. CDR3 size: 18 residues. V trimming: 5 bases; J trimming: 0 bases; junction bases outside the gene matches: 11. The sample comprised whole blood. This sequence was found in an adult who was a healthcare worker with PCR-confirmed SARS-CoV-2 infection or an uninfected control (not recorded which). This chain connects TRBV7-6 to TRBJ2-5; TRBD2 agrees at 11 bases. The CDR3 spells CASSHALAGAVDQETQYF. For the CDR3, the DNA is TGTGCCAGCAGCCACGCACTAGCGGGAGCGGTGGACCAAGAGACCCAGTACTTC.